Listed here are 17 T cell receptor beta chains from one sample, sequenced in a study of T cells after posttransplantation cyclophosphamide (dated by TCRdb to the mid-2010s). The library was generated by the immunoSEQ multiplex PCR assay. TCRdb provides this immuneACCESS table in a form limited to in-frame rearrangements. Some clones are lacking; in checked studies, under half of them reflect an unresolved V gene, and why the rest are absent is not known. Here the sample has about 50,000 clones; around 94% occur a single time. Of the sample, about 3% is held by the ten largest clones. The source material was PBMCs. The receptors come from a woman in her 30s in good health and a related stem cell transplant donor.

The chain joins TRBV6-1 to TRBJ1-6, with TRBD1 identical over 8 bases. From germline, CDR1 is MNHNS and CDR2 SASEGT. The V and J ends lost 7 bases and 15 bases, in that order; junction bases with no gene match: 17. CDR3 length equals 15 residues. The CDR3 reads CASTQGEWTGRILHF. In DNA, the CDR3 is TGTGCCAGCACCCAGGGGGAATGGACAGGGAGGATCCTCCACTTT.

The V call is TRBV7-2, the J call TRBJ2-7; TRBD2 agrees at 10 bases. CDR3 size: 14 residues. CDR1 SGHTA and CDR2 FQGNSA come from the germline V gene. The trim removed 3 bases at V and 7 bases at J, leaving 6 bases unmatched. CDR3 amino acids: CASSFSGLAREQYF. The CDR3 DNA follows: TGTGCCAGCAGCTTTTCGGGACTAGCGAGGGAGCAGTACTTC.

This clone occurred once. V gene TRBV25-1 combines with J gene TRBJ2-7; D may be TRBD1 (5 bases). This CDR3 contains 11 residues. Per germline, CDR1 MGHDK and CDR2 SYGVNS. Trimming pared 4 bases from V and 10 bases from J, leaving 11 bases between. Here the CDR3 reads CASSATARQYF. CDR3 in DNA: TGTGCCAGCAGTGCGACAGCTCGACAGTACTTC.

The gene calls are TRBV28 and TRBJ1-3; D might be TRBD1 (5 bases). Germline CDR1 is MDHEN and CDR2 is SYDVKM. With 1 base removed from V and 4 bases from J, the gap between germline ends came to 14 bases. CDR3 length: 16 residues. Written as DNA, the CDR3 is TGTGCCAGCAGTTTATACAGGCTAGGGTCCGGAAACACCATATATTTT. Translation gives CASSLYRLGSGNTIYF.

The chain couples TRBV5-1 to TRBJ2-6, with 14 positions matching TRBD2. The junction had 13 bases not matched to a gene; V was cut back by 5 bases and J by 0 bases. Germline V gene data show CDR1 as SGHRS and CDR2 as YFSETQ. The CDR3 has 21 amino acids. The CDR3 DNA sequence: TGCGCCAGCAGACGCAGGACTAGCGGGGGGAACCAAGACTCTGGGGCCAACGTCCTGACTTTC. It codes for CASRRRTSGGNQDSGANVLTF.

This clone was recorded only once. V usage is TRBV7-3 and J usage is TRBJ2-3; 9 bases are shared with TRBD1. The V segment lost 6 bases and the J segment 4 bases; nucleotides outside the gene matches: 11. CDR1 is SGHTA, CDR2 FQGTGA, per germline. This CDR3 has 16 amino acids. The CDR3 here is CASRAKRTGASDTQYF. CDR3 bases: TGTGCCAGCAGGGCTAAGAGGACAGGGGCGTCAGATACGCAGTATTTT.

This clone was observed once. The chain is built from TRBV21-1 and TRBJ2-6; the DNA was not compared with TRBD1, the D call given in the table. TRBV21-1 corresponds to a pseudogene. This CDR3 is built from 20 residues. The DNA of the CDR3 is TGTGCCAGCAGCAAACGACAGGGGTTCTTTTGTAACTCTGGGGCCAACGTCCTGACTTTC. Residues: CASSKRQGFFCNSGANVLTF.

The chain is built from TRBV12-5 and TRBJ2-3; D may be TRBD1 (6 bases). Germline V gene data show CDR1 as LGHNT and CDR2 as FRNRAP. V lost 4 bases, J lost 2 bases, and 10 bases lay in between. There are 14 residues in the CDR3. The CDR3 sequence: CASGSGQNTDTQYF. The DNA of the CDR3 is TGTGCTAGTGGTTCCGGACAGAACACAGATACGCAGTATTTT.

J is TRBJ1-3 and V is TRBV5-6; 7 nucleotides align to TRBD1. The CDR3 runs to 13 residues. The V gene's germline CDR1 is SGHDT and CDR2 YYEEEE. V was pared by 5 bases and J by 5 bases, with 4 bases of the junction left unmatched. CDR3 region: CASRSTGRNTIYF. The DNA of the CDR3 is TGTGCCAGCAGATCGACAGGGCGAAACACCATATATTTT.

This chain joins TRBV10-3 and TRBJ2-7; D is possibly TRBD2 (5 bases). The CDR3 totals 15 residues. Looked up from germline, CDR1 is ENHRY and CDR2 is SYGVKD. With 2 bases removed from V and 0 bases from J, the gap between germline ends came to 11 bases. CDR3 nucleotide sequence: TGTGCCATCAGTGAGCCCTTCCGGGGCTCCTACGAGCAGTACTTC. Translation: CAISEPFRGSYEQYF.

J is TRBJ1-1 and V is TRBV2; TRBD1 aligns across 9 bases. The CDR3 contains 17 residues. The V gene's germline CDR1 is SNHLY and CDR2 FYNNEI. V was pared by 3 bases and J by 1 base, with 9 bases of the junction left unmatched. In nucleotides, the CDR3 is TGTGCCAGCAGTGATCAAGGGACAGGGAGCCAGAACACTGAAGCTTTCTTT. Its protein product is CASSDQGTGSQNTEAFF.

This clone was seen once. The DNA for the CDR3 is TGTGCCAGCAGCTTAGAGACAGGGGGCTCAACTTTCTTT. Amino acids: CASSLETGGSTFF. The chain links TRBV7-3 to TRBJ1-1, with 10 bases that match TRBD1. Germline CDR1 SGHTA, CDR2 FQGTGA. The CDR3 spans 13 residues. The V segment lost 2 bases and the J segment 12 bases; nucleotides outside the gene matches: 6. Variable domain in full (rest from reference TRBV7-3 and TRBJ1-1): GAGVSQTPSNKVTEKGKYVELRCDPISGHTALYWYRQSLGQGPEFLIYFQGTGAADDSGLPNDRFFAVRPEGSVSTLKIQRTERGDSAVYLCASSLETGGSTFFGQGTRLTVV.

To note about this clone: A junction end diverges from the germline sequence, so it may reflect a read error. The J gene is TRBJ2-5, the V gene TRBV30, with 10 nucleotides matching TRBD1. The CDR3 runs to 14 residues. Germline V gives CDR1 GTSNPN, CDR2 SVGIG (reference sequence). The CDR3 sequence is CAWSPGTGVFYVHF. The CDR3 DNA reads TGTGCTTGGAGTCCCGGGACAGGGGTGTTCTACGTGCACTTC. Looking up the rest from reference TRBV30 and TRBJ2-5 gives the full variable domain: SQTIHQWPATLVQPVGSPLSLECTVEGTSNPNLYWYRQAAGRGLQLLFYSVGIGQISSEVPQNLSASRPQDRQFILSSKKLLLSDSGFYLCAWSPGTGVFYVHFGPGTRLLVL.

This chain uses TRBV13 with TRBJ2-3; 12 bases fit TRBD2. This CDR3 region has 18 residues. The germline V gene encodes CDR1 PRHDT and CDR2 FYEKMQ (reference sequence). V lost 5 bases to trimming and J lost 1 base; unmatched junction nucleotides: 10. The CDR3 nucleotides are TGTGCCAGCAGCCTGACTAGCGGGGGCCTCGGGGGCACAGATACGCAGTATTTT. It codes for CASSLTSGGLGGTDTQYF. The full variable domain, with the rest looked up from reference TRBV13 and TRBJ2-3, is AAGVIQSPRHLIKEKRETATLKCYPIPRHDTVYWYQQGPGQDPQFLISFYEKMQSDKGSIPDRFSAQQFSDYHSELNMSSLELGDSALYFCASSLTSGGLGGTDTQYFGPGTRLTVL.

This chain joins TRBV27 and TRBJ2-1; D remains unclear. Germline V gives CDR1 MNHEY, CDR2 SMNVEV (reference sequence). The V end was cut by 6 bases, the J end by 10 bases, with 16 bases between. The CDR3 loop spans 13 amino acids. The CDR3 is CASRRDGSREQFF. The CDR3 DNA reads TGTGCCAGCAGACGAGACGGGTCGCGGGAGCAGTTCTTC.

This clone came up once. The chain employs TRBV7-9 and TRBJ1-2; 10 bases line up with TRBD1. Germline CDR1 and CDR2: SEHNR and FQNEAQ (reference sequence). V lost 3 bases to trimming and J lost 4 bases; unmatched junction nucleotides: 5. The length of the CDR3 is 15 residues. The chain's CDR3 is CASSFGDRGPYGYTF. The CDR3 DNA follows: TGTGCCAGCAGCTTTGGGGACAGGGGACCCTATGGCTACACCTTC.

V and J are TRBV9 and TRBJ2-7; a weak D match, TRBD1 (6 bases). The CDR3 loop spans 14 amino acids. V was cut by 3 bases and J by 0 bases, with 10 bases left in between. Germline loops: CDR1 SGDLS, CDR2 YYNGEE. The DNA of the CDR3 is TGTGCCAGCAGCGCCACAGGGATCTCCTACGAGCAGTACTTC. Translating gives CASSATGISYEQYF.